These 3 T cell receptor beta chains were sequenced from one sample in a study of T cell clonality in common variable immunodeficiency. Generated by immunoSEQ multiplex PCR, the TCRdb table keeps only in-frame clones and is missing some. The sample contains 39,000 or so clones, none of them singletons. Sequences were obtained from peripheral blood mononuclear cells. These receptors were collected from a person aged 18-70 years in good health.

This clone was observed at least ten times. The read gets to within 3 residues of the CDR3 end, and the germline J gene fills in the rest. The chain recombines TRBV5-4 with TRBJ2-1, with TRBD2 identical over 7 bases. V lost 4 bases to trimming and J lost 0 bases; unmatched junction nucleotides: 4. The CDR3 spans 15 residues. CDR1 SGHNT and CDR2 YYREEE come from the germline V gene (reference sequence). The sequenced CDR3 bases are TGTGCCAGCAGCCTGGGGGGGGGCTCCTACAATGAG. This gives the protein CASSLGGGSYNE. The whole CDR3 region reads CASSLGGGSYNEQFF.

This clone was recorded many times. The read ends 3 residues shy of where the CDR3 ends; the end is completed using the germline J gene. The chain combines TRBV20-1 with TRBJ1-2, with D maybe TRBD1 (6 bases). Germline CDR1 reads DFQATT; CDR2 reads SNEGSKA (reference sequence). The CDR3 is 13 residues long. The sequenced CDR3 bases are TGCAGTGCTAGAGAACAGGGAGTCTGGGGC. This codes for CSAREQGVWG. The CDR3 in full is CSAREQGVWGYTF.

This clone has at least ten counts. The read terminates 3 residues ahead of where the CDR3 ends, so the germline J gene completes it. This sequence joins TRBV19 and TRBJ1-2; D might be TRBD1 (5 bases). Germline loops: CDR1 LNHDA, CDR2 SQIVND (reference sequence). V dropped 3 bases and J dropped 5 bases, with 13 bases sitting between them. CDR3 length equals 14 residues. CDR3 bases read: TGTGCCAGTAGTATTCTTGAGGGGAAGTATGGC. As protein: CASSILEGKYG. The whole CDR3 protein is CASSILEGKYGYTF.